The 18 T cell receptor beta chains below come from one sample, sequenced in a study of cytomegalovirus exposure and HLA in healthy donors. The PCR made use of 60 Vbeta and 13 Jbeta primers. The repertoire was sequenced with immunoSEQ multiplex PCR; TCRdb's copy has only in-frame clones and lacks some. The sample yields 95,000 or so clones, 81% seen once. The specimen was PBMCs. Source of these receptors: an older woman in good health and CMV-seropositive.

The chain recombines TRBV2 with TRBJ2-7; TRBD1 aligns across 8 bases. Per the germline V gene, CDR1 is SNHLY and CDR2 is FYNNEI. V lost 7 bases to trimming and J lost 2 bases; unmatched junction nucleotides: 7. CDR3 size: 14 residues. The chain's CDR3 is CASTEDRVAYEQYF. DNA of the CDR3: TGTGCCAGCACCGAGGACAGGGTGGCCTACGAGCAGTACTTC.

The chain's CDR3 is CASSLTPWAGSNQPQHF. CDR3 DNA: TGTGCCAGCAGTTTAACCCCGTGGGCTGGGAGCAATCAGCCCCAGCATTTT. The V and J genes are TRBV28 and TRBJ1-5; the D is unclear. Per germline, CDR1 MDHEN and CDR2 SYDVKM. Trimming shortened V by 2 bases and J by 1 base, and 15 bases separated the two germline ends. The CDR3 length is 17 residues.

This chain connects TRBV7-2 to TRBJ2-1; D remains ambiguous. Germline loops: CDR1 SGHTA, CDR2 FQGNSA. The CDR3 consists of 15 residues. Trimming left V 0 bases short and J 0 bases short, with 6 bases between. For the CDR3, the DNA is TGTGCCAGCAGCTTAGCGAGGAACTCCTACAATGAGCAGTTCTTC. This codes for CASSLARNSYNEQFF.

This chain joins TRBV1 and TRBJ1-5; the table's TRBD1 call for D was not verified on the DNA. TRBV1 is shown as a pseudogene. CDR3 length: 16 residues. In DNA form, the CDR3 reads TGCACCAGCAGCCGGAAGACAGGTTTCTGCAATCAGCCCCAGCATTTT. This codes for CTSSRKTGFCNQPQHF.

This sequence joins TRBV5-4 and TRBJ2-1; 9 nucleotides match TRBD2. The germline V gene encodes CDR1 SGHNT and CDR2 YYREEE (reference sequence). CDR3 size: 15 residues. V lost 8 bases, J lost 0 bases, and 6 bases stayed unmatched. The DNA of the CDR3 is TGTGCCAGTACCTTTAGCGGGAGCTCCTACAATGAGCAGTTCTTC. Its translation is CASTFSGSSYNEQFF.

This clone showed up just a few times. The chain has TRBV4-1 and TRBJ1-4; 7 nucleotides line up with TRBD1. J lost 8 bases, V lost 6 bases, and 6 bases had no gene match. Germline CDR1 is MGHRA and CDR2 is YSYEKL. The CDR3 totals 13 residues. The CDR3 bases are TGCGCCAGCAGTTTAGGGGGCCGGGAAAAACTGTTTTTT. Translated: CASSLGGREKLFF.

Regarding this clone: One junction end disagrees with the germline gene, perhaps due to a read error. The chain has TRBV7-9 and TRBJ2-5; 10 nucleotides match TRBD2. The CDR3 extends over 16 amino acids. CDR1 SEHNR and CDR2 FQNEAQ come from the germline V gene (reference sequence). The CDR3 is CSSSFGAGGPMETQYF. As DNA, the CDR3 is TGTTCCAGCAGCTTTGGAGCGGGAGGGCCAATGGAGACCCAGTACTTC.

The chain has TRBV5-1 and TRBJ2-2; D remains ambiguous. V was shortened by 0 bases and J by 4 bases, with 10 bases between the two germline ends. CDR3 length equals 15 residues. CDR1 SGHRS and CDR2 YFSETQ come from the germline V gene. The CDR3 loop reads CASSLDGSATGELFF. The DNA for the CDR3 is TGCGCCAGCAGCTTGGACGGGTCGGCCACCGGGGAGCTGTTTTTT.

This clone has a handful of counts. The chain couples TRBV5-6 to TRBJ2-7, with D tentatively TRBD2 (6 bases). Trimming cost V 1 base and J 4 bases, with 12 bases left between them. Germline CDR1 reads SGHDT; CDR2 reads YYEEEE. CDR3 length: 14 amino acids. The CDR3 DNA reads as TGTGCCAGCAGCTTGCCCGGGAGTGGATACGAGCAGTACTTC. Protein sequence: CASSLPGSGYEQYF.

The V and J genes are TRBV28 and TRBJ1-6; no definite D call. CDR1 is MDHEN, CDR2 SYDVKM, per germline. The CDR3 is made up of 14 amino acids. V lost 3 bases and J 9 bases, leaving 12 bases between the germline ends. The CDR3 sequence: CASSLGESVSPLHF. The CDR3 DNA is TGTGCCAGCAGTTTGGGCGAGTCAGTTTCACCCCTCCACTTT.

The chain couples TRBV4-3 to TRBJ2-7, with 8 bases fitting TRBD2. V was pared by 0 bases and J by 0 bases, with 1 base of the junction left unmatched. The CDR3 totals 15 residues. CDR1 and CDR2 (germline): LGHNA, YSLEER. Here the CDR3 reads CASSQESGSSYEQYF. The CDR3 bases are TGCGCCAGCAGCCAAGAGAGCGGGAGCTCCTACGAGCAGTACTTC.

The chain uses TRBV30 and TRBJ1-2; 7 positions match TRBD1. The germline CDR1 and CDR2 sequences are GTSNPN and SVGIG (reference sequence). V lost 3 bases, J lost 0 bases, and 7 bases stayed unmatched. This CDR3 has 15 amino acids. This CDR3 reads CAWRRDREANYGYTF. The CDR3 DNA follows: TGTGCCTGGAGGAGAGACAGGGAGGCTAACTATGGCTACACCTTC.

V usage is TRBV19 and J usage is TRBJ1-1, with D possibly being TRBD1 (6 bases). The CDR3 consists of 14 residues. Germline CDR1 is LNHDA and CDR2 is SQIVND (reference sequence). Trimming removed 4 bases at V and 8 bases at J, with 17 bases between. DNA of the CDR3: TGTGCCAGTAGTACCTGGGGTACCAGGGGAGAAGCTTTCTTT. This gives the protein CASSTWGTRGEAFF.

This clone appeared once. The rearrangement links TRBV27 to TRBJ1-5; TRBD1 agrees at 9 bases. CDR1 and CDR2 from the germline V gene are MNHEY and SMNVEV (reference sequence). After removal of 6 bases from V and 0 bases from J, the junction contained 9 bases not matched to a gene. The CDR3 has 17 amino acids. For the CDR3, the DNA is TGTGCCAGCAGCCGGACAGGGGATCCCTATAGCAATCAGCCCCAGCATTTT. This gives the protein CASSRTGDPYSNQPQHF.

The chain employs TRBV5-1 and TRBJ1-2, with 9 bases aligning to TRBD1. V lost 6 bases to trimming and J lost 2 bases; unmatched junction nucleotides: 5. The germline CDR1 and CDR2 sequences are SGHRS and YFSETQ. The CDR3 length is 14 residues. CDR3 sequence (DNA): TGCGCCAGCACGAGGACAGGGGCGAACTATGGCTACACCTTC. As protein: CASTRTGANYGYTF.

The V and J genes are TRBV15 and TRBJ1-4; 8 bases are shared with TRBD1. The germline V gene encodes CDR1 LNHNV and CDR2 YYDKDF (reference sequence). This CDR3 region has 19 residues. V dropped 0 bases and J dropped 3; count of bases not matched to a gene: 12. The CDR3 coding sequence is TGTGCCACCAGCAGAGATAGGGCGGCAGGGGGCCAGGCTAATGAAAAACTGTTTTTT. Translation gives CATSRDRAAGGQANEKLFF.

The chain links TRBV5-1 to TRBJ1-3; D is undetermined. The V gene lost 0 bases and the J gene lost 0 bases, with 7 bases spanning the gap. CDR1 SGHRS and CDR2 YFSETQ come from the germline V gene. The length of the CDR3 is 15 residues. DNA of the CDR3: TGCGCCAGCAGCTTGGATGGCGGCTCTGGAAACACCATATATTTT. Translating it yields CASSLDGGSGNTIYF.

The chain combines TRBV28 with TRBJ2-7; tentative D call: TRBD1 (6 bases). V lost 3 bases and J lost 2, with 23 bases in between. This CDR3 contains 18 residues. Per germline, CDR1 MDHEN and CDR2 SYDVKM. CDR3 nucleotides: TGTGCCAGCAGTTTCAGACATTCCGGACAGACCTTTACCTACGAGCAGTACTTC. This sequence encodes CASSFRHSGQTFTYEQYF. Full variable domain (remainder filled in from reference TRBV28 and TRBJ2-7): DVKVTQSSRYLVKRTGEKVFLECVQDMDHENMFWYRQDPGLGLRLIYFSYDVKMKEKGDIPEGYSVSREKKERFSLILESASTNQTSMYLCASSFRHSGQTFTYEQYFGPGTRLTVT.